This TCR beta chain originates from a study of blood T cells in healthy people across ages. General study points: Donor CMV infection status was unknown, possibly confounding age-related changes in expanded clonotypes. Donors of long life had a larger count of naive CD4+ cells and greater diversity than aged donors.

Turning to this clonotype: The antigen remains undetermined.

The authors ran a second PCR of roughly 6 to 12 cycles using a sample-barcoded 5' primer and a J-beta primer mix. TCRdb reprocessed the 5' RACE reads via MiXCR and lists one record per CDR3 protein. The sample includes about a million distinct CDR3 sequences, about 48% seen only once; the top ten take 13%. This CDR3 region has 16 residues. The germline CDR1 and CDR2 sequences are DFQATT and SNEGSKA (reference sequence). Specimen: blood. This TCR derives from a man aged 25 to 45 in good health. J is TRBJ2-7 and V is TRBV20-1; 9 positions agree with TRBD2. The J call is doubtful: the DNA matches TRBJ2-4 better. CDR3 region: CSARADRGGALNIQYF. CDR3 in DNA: TGCAGTGCTAGAGCGGATCGCGGGGGGGCGTTAAACATTCAGTACTTC.